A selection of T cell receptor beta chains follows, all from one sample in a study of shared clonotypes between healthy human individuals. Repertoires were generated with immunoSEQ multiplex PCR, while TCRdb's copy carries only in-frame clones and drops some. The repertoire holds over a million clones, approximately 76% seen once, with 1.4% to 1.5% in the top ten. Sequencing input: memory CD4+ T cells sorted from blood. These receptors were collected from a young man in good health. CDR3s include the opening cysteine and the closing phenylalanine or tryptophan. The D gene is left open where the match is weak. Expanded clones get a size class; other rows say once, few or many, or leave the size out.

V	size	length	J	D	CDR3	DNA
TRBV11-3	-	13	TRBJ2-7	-	CASSLSGTYEQYF	TGTGCCAGCAGCTTATCAGGGACCTACGAGCAGTACTTC
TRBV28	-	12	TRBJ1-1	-	CASSGLGWGAFF	TGTGCCAGCAGTGGGCTCGGGTGGGGGGCTTTCTTT
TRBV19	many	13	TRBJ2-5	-	CASSIIQEETQYF	TGTGCCAGTAGCATTATACAGGAAGAGACCCAGTACTTC
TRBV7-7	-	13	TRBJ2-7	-	CASSLRPGGEQYF	TGTGCTAGCAGCTTGAGACCCGGGGGAGAGCAGTACTTC
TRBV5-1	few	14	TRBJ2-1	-	CASREEGSIDEQFF	TGCGCCAGCCGCGAGGAGGGGTCTATAGATGAGCAGTTCTTC
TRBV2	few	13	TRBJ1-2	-	CASSITGFYGYTF	TGTGCCAGCAGTATCACAGGGTTCTATGGCTACACCTTC
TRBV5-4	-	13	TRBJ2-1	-	CASSQPAGYEQFF	TGTGCCAGCAGCCAGCCAGCCGGCTATGAGCAGTTCTTC
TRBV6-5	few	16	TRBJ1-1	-	CASSYTAIRGNTEAFF	TGTGCCAGCAGTTACACCGCGATCAGGGGGAACACTGAAGCTTTCTTT
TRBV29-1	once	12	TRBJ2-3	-	CSVQQDTDTQYF	TGCAGCGTTCAACAAGACACAGATACGCAGTATTTT
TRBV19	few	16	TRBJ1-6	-	CASQTERSSYNSPLHF	TGTGCCAGCCAAACCGAGCGCAGCTCCTATAATTCACCCCTCCACTTT
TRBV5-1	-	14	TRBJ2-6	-	CASSLMAGANVLTF	TGCGCCAGCAGCTTGATGGCTGGGGCCAACGTCCTGACTTTC
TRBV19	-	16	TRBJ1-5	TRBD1	CASSTWTGIRNQPQHF	TGTGCCAGTAGTACCTGGACAGGGATTCGCAATCAGCCCCAGCATTTT
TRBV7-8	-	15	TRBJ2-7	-	CASSFSDGSFSEQYF	TGTGCCAGCAGCTTCTCTGACGGGAGTTTCAGCGAGCAGTACTTC
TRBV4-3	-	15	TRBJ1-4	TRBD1	CASSQGDRKSEKLFF	TGCGCCAGCAGCCAAGGGGACAGGAAGAGTGAAAAACTGTTTTTT